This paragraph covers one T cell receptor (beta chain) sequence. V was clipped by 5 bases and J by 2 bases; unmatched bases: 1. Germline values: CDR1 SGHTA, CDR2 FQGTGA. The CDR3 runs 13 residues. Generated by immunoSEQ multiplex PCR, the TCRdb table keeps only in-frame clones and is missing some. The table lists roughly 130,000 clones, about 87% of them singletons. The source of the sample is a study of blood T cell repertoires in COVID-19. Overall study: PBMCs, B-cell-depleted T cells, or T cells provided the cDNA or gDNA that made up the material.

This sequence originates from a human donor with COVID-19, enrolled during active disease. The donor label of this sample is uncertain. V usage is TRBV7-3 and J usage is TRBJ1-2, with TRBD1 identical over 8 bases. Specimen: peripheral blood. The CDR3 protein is CASSGTGNYGYTF. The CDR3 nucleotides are TGTGCCAGCAGCGGGACAGGAAACTATGGCTACACCTTC. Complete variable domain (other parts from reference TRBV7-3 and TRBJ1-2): GAGVSQTPSNKVTEKGKYVELRCDPISGHTALYWYRQSLGQGPEFLIYFQGTGAADDSGLPNDRFFAVRPEGSVSTLKIQRTERGDSAVYLCASSGTGNYGYTFGSGTRLTVV.